Each of the 6 T cell receptor beta chains below was sequenced from the same sample in a study of low-dose radiotherapy and immunotherapy resistance in tumors. The time point denotes: before trial treatment. Primers targeting TRAV and TRBV primed first-strand cDNA, covering alpha and beta chains. TCRs were amplified for approximately 21 PCR cycles with a constant-region primer and V-primer adapter. TCRdb re-called the reads through MiXCR, storing one row per CDR3 protein. The data contain tens of thousands of distinct CDR3 sequences, under 10% of them singletons. The material sequenced was PBMCs, taken before treatment. The receptors here all came from a male donor with prostate cancer.

This clonotype was seen repeatedly, ten times or more. The chain recombines TRBV28 with TRBJ1-1; no definite D call. Trimming took off 3 bases at V and 0 bases at J, with 8 bases between the two ends. The germline V gene has CDR1 MDHEN and CDR2 SYDVKM. This CDR3 is 14 amino acids long. The CDR3 DNA is TGTGCCAGCAGTTTGGAGGCAATGAACACTGAAGCTTTCTTT. Translation gives CASSLEAMNTEAFF.

This clonotype appeared many times. One end of the junction fails to match germline, which may point to a read error. The chain has TRBV5-1 and TRBJ2-2; D call uncertain. The CDR3 sequence is 14 residues long. Looked up from germline, CDR1 is SGHRS and CDR2 is YFSETQ. The CDR3 nucleotides are TGTGCCAGCAGCTTAGATAGTTTCACCGGGGAGCTGTTTTTT. Amino acids: CASSLDSFTGELFF.

There are many counts of this clonotype. A much more abundant neighbour one base away suggests this may be a read error. The gene calls are TRBV27 and TRBJ2-3, with 7 bases fitting TRBD2. V trimming: 4 bases; J trimming: 0 bases; junction bases outside the gene matches: 1. The CDR3 length is 14 residues. Germline assignment: CDR1 MNHEY and CDR2 SMNVEV (reference sequence). The CDR3 DNA reads as TGTGCCAGCAGTTCGGGACTAAGCACAGATACGCAGTATTTT. This sequence encodes CASSSGLSTDTQYF.

This clonotype was seen many times. The V and J genes are TRBV19 and TRBJ1-5; TRBD1 agrees at 7 bases. The germline gives CDR1 LNHDA, CDR2 SQIVND (reference sequence). This CDR3 is built from 14 residues. The V and J ends lost 9 bases and 1 base, in that order; junction bases with no gene match: 6. In nucleotides, the CDR3 is TGTGCCAGCGGGAGACAGGGAAGCAATCAGCCCCAGCATTTT. It specifies CASGRQGSNQPQHF. Combining the CDR3 with reference TRBV19 and TRBJ1-5 gives the whole variable domain DGGITQSPKYLFRKEGQNVTLSCEQNLNHDAMYWYRQDPGQGLRLIYYSQIVNDFQKGDIAEGYSVSREKKESFPLTVTSAQKNPTAFYLCASGRQGSNQPQHFGDGTRLSIL.

Of note for this clonotype: This is likely an artifact of a read error, given a far larger clone one base away. This sequence joins TRBV7-9 and TRBJ1-1; D is undetermined. The germline gives CDR1 SEHNR, CDR2 FQNEAQ (reference sequence). The CDR3 has 15 residues. V lost 1 base to trimming and J lost 0 bases, with 9 bases between them. Here the CDR3 DNA reads TGTGCCAGCAGCTTAGGGATAGGGATGAACACTGAAGCTTTCTTT. It translates to CASSLGIGMNTEAFF. Looking up the rest from reference TRBV7-9 and TRBJ1-1 gives the full variable domain: DTGVSQNPRHKITKRGQNVTFRCDPISEHNRLYWYRQTLGQGPEFLTYFQNEAQLEKSRLLSDRFSAERPKGSFSTLEIQRTEQGDSAMYLCASSLGIGMNTEAFFGQGTRLTVV.

Ten or more counts support this clonotype. The rearrangement joins TRBV12-3 or TRBV12-4 to TRBJ2-7; D perhaps matches TRBD2 (5 bases). The CDR3 totals 15 residues. V shed 5 bases and J shed 2 bases, with 16 bases lying between them. CDR3 sequence: CASSIPGLAAYEQYF. The CDR3 bases are TGTGCCAGCAGTATCCCCGGACTGGCGGCCTACGAGCAGTACTTC.